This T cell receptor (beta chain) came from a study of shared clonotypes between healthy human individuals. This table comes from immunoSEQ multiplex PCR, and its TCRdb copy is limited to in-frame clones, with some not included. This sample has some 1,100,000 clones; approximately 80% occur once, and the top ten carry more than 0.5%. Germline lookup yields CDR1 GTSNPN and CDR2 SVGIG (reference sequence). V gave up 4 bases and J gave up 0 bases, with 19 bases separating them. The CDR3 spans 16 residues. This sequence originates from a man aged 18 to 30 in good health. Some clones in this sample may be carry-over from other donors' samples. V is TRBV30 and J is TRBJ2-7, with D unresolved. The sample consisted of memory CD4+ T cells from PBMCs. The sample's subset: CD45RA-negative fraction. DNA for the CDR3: TGTGCCTGGACTGGCTCCCTGGGCAGAAACTCCTACGAGCAGTACTTC. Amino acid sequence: CAWTGSLGRNSYEQYF.